This record covers a single T cell receptor (beta chain). Its recognized antigen is unknown. Base qualities are not at hand, and no much larger clone is one base apart. The collaborating institutions used their own protocols to collect whole blood in K2EDTA tubes. For TCRbeta analysis, collaborators shipped samples in one of three forms: frozen whole blood, isolated PBMCs, or DNA extracted from either of those sample types. The immunoSEQ Assay, a bias-controlled multiplex PCR, was used to amplify TCRbeta CDR3 regions from genomic DNA. Per the source publication's procedure: Within the assay, amplification of reference gene primers was used to estimate how many nucleated cells each sample contained. Sequence reads were collapsed and filtered to measure the absolute abundance of every unique TCRbeta CDR3 rearrangement. Productive Simpson clonality was computed per sample as the square root of Simpson's diversity index over productive rearrangements. TCRdb retrieved this table from immuneACCESS and kept in-frame rearrangements only. Not all clones are present; in checked studies, unresolved V genes account for under half, and no reason is known for the remainder. The D gene and trimming were derived from the DNA, and the V and J assignments and clone size from that table. In this sample the table shows 100,000 or so clones, roughly 80% of which occur a single time. About an eighth of the sample is held by the ten biggest clonotypes.

These data belong to a study of blood T cell repertoires in COVID-19 (dated by TCRdb to about 2020). As for the study more broadly: The collaborator samples originated in the United States, Italy and Spain and spanned the acute and convalescent phases of COVID-19. The dataset comprised deeply sampled blood TCRbeta repertoires from subjects exposed to, actively infected with, or recovered from COVID-19. The repertoires were made available in a free public database intended to serve as a resource for research on the immune response to SARS-CoV-2. Where available, HLA class I and class II types were obtained from metadata supplied by the sample provider rather than from assay-based typing. The prospective study material was composed of cDNA or gDNA derived from T cells, B-cell-depleted T cells, or PBMCs. A de-identified subject ID, COVID-19 status, age in years and sex were almost always included in the sample metadata. Samples came from the ongoing ImmuneRACE study (first 160 participants) plus 1,254 subjects from 6 global collaborators. Broader findings and caveats from the paper: The amount of clinical and demographic metadata varied by source and participant and was provided uncurated.

The CDR3 holds 13 amino acids from the cysteine to the phenylalanine. The CDR3 DNA has 39 bases and is translated from base 1. V and J are truncated by 5 bases and 4 bases respectively, leaving an intervening sequence of 9 bases. The CDR1 and CDR2 encoded by the germline V gene (reference sequence) are LNHDA and SQIVND. The sequence was obtained from a man aged 45-60 years with active or convalescent COVID-19. The sequencing input was peripheral blood. The V and J genes are TRBV19 and TRBJ1-5; there is no confident call for the D gene. The CDR3 here reads CASSDNQNQPQHF. The base sequence is TGTGCCAGTAGTGACAACCAAAATCAGCCCCAGCATTTT.